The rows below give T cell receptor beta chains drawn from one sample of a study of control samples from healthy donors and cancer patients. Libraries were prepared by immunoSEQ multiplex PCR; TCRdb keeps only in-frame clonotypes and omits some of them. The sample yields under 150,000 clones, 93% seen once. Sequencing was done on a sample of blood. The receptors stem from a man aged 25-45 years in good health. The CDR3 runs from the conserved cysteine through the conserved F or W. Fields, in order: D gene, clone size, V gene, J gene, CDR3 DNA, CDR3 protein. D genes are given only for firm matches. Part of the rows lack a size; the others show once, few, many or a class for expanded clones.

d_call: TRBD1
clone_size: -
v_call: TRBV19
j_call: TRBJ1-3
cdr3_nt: TGTGCCAGTAGGGGGACAGGGCGAGGAAACACCATATATTTT
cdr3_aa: CASRGTGRGNTIYF

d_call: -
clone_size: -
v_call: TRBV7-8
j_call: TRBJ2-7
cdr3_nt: TGTGCCAGCAGCAGACTTGGACACTACGAGCAGTACTTC
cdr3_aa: CASSRLGHYEQYF

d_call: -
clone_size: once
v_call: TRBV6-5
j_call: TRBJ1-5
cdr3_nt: TGTGCCAGCAGCGCTACCTCGGCCCAGCATTTT
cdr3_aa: CASSATSAQHF

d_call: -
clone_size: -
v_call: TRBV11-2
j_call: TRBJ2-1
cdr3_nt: TGTGCCAGCACGAGAGGGGGGGCTTCCTACAATGAGCAGTTCTTC
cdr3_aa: CASTRGGASYNEQFF

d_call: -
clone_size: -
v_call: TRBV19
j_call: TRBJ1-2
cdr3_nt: TGTGCCAGTAGTATGTGGAACCTCTCCAAAGGCTACACCTTC
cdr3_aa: CASSMWNLSKGYTF

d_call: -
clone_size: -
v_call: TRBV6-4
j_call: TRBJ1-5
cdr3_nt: TGTGCCTTATTGGTGGGGCCCCAGCATTTT
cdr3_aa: CALLVGPQHF

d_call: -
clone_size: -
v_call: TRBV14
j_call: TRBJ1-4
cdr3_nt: TGTGCCAGCAGCCAAGATGAGGGACCCCCACCTAATGAAAAACTGTTTTTT
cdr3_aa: CASSQDEGPPPNEKLFF

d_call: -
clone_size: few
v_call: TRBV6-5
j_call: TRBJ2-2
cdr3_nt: TGTGCCAGCAGCGCAGGAGTTGACACCGGGGAGCTGTTTTTT
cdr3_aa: CASSAGVDTGELFF

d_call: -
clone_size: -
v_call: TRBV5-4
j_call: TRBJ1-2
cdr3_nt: TGTGCCAGCAGCTCCATAGAGGGGGGTTTGTATGGCTACACCTTC
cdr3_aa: CASSSIEGGLYGYTF

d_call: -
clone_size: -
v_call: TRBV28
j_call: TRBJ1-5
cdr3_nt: TGTGCCAGCAGTTTGGGGTTGTCGGGATTTCAGCCCCAGCATTTT
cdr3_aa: CASSLGLSGFQPQHF

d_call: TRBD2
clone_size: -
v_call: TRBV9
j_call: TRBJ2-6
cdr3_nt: TGTGCCAGCAGCGTAGGTGTCGGGGGGACTGGGGCCAACGTCCTGACTTTC
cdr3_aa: CASSVGVGGTGANVLTF

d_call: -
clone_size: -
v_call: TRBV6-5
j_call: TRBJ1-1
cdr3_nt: TGTGCCAGCACCCGGGGGCCGAACACTGAAGCTTTCTTT
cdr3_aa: CASTRGPNTEAFF

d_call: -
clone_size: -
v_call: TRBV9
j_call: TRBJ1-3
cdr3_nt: TGTGCCAGCAGCGCTAGTATCTCTGGAAACACCATATATTTT
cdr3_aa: CASSASISGNTIYF

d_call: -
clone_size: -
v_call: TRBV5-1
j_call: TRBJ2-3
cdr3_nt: TGCGCCAGCAGCCCCGCGGCAGGCACAGATACGCAGTATTTT
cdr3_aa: CASSPAAGTDTQYF

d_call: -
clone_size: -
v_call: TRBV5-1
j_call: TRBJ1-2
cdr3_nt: TGCGCCAGCAGCTTGGAAAGATCGGGCTCCCTAAACTATGGCTACACCTTC
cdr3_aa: CASSLERSGSLNYGYTF

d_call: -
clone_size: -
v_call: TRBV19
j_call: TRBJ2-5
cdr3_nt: TGTGCCAGTAGTCCAAACCACCAGACAGGGACTATAGAGACCCAGTACTTC
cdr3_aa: CASSPNHQTGTIETQYF

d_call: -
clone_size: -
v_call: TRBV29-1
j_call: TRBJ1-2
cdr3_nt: TGCAGCGTTACAGACGGCTGGACCGATGGCTACACCTTC
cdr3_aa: CSVTDGWTDGYTF

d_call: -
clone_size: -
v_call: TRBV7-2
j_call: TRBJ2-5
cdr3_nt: TGTGCCAGCAGCTTTTTACCGGGGCCAGAGACCCAGTACTTC
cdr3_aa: CASSFLPGPETQYF

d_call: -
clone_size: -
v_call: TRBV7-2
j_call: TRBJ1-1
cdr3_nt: TGTGCCAGCAGCTCCGGGGGTTTGCTCGACACTGAAGCTTTCTTT
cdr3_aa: CASSSGGLLDTEAFF

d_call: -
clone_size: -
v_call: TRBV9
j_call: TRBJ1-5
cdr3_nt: TGTGCCAGCAGCGTAGGAAGCAATCAGCCCCAGCATTTT
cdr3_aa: CASSVGSNQPQHF

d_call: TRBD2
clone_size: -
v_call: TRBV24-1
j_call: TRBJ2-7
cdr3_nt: TGTGCCACCAGTGAGTCGACTAGCAAATACGAGCAGTACTTC
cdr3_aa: CATSESTSKYEQYF

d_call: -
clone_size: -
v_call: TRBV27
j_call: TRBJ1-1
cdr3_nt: TGTGCCAGCAGTTATTCCGCGACAGCGAACACTGAAGCTTTCTTT
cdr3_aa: CASSYSATANTEAFF

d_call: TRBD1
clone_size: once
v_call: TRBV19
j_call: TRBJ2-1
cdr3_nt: TGTGCCAGTTCCGGGACAGGGGGCAGTGAGCAGTTCTTC
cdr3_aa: CASSGTGGSEQFF

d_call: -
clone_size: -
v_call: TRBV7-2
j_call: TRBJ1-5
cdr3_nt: TGTGCCAGCAGCTTGGGTTCTACGGGGTCGGATCGCAATCAGCCCCAGCATTTT
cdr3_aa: CASSLGSTGSDRNQPQHF

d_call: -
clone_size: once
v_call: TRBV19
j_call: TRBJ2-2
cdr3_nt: TGTGCCAGTAGTATTCTGCCCGACACCGGGGAGCTGTTTTTT
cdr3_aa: CASSILPDTGELFF

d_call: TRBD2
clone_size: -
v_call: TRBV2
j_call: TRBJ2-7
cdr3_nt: TGTGCCAGTCGACTAGCGGGGCGATCCTACGAGCAGTACTTC
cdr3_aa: CASRLAGRSYEQYF

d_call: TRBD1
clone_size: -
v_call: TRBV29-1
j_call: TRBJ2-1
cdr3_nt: TGCAGCGTAGACAGGGGATACAATGAGCAGTTCTTC
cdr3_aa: CSVDRGYNEQFF

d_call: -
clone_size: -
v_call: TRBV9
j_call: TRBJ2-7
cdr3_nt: TGTGCCAGCAGCGAAGGGCATACCGGCTCCTACGAGCAGTACTTC
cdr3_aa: CASSEGHTGSYEQYF

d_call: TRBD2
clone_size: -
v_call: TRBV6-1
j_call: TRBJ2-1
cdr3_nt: TGTGCCAGCAGTGTGCCGGGACTAGCGGGGGGGCGAGGTTTCTGGAATGAGCAGTTCTTC
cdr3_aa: CASSVPGLAGGRGFWNEQFF

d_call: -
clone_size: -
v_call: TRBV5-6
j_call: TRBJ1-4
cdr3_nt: TGTGCCAGCAGCGGGACGGTGGAGTTCGCAGCTAATGAAAAACTGTTTTTT
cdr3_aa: CASSGTVEFAANEKLFF

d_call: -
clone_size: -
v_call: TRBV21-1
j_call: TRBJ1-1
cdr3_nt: TGTGCCAGCACTCCCTGGGGGGCCCCCTCCGAAGCTTTCTTT
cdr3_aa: CASTPWGAPSEAFF

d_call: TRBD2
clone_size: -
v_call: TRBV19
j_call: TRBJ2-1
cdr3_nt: TGTGCCAGTAGTATAGGACTAGCGGGGGGGCTCTACAATGAGCAGTTCTTC
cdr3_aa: CASSIGLAGGLYNEQFF

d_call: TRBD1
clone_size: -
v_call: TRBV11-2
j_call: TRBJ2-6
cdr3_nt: TGTGCCAGCAGTCCCGGGACAGTGCTCCCCTCTGGGGCCAACGTCCTGACTTTC
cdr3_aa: CASSPGTVLPSGANVLTF

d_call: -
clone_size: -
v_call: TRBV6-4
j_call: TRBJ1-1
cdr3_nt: TGTGCCAGCAGAGAGGGGACGTCCAACACTGAAGCTTTCTTT
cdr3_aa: CASREGTSNTEAFF

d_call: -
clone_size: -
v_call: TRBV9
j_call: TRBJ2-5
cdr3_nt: TGTGCCAGCAGCGTAGGCCAGGGGGGAGGGGAGACCCAGTACTTC
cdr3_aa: CASSVGQGGGETQYF

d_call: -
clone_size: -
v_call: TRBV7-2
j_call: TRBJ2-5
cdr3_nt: TGTGCCAGCAGCCAGCGGGACAAGACACAAGAGACCCAGTACTTC
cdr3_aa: CASSQRDKTQETQYF